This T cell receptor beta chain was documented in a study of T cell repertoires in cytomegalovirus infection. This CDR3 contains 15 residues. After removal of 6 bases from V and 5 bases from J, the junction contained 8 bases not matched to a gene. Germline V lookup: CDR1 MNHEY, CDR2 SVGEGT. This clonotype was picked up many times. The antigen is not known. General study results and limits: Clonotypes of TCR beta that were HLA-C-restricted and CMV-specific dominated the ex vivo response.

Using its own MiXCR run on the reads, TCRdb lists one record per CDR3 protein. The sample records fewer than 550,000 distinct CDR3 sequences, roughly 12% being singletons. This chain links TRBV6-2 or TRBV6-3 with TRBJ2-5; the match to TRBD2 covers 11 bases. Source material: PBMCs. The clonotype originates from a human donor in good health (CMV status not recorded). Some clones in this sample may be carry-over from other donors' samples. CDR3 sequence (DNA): TGTGCCAGCAGAAGGACTAGCGGGCTACTGGAGACCCAGTACTTC. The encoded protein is CASRRTSGLLETQYF.